Sequencing of this TCR beta chain was carried out in a study of shared clonotypes between healthy human individuals. The overall study: Used for every donor were three CD4 naive, three CD4 memory, two CD8 naive and one CD8 memory plate.

The authors split each subset's genomic DNA evenly across several immunoSEQ plates. The repertoire was sequenced with immunoSEQ multiplex PCR; TCRdb's copy has only in-frame clones and lacks some. The top ten hold 0.85% to 1.3% of the sample, which has some 2,000,000 clones, less than 95% seen once. A word on this clone: Additional DNA sequences in this sample encode the identical CDR3.

The naive CD8 subset, CD45RO-negative cells positively selected for CCR7, excluded terminally differentiated effector memory CD45RA+ cells. Healthy adults negative for HIV, lacking recent acute infections or vaccinations, served as donors. CDR1 and CDR2 (germline): SGDLS, YYNGEE. The germline V and J ends were trimmed by 2 bases and 3 bases, with 8 bases remaining between them. CDR3 length: 13 residues. The chain recombines TRBV9 with TRBJ1-1, with D unclear. This sequence originates from a man between 18 and 35 years old in good health. The specimen was naive CD8+ T cells sorted from blood. This CDR3 is CASSVGGHTEAFF. CDR3 nucleotides: TGTGCCAGCAGCGTGGGCGGTCACACTGAAGCTTTCTTT. The variable domain in full, completed from reference TRBV9 and TRBJ1-1, reads DSGVTQTPKHLITATGQRVTLRCSPRSGDLSVYWYQQSLDQGLQFLIQYYNGEERAKGNILERFSAQQFPDLHSELNLSSLELGDSALYFCASSVGGHTEAFFGQGTRLTVV.